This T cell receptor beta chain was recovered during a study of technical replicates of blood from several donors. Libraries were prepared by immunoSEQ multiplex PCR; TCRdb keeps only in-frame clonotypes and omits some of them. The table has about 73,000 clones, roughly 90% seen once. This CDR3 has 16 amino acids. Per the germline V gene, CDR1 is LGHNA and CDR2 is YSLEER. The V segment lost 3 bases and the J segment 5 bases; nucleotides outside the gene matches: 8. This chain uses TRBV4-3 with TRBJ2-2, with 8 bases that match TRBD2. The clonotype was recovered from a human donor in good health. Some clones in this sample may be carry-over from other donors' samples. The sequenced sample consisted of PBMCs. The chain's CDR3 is CASSQESGRLTGELFF. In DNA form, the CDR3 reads TGCGCCAGCAGCCAGGAAAGCGGGAGATTGACCGGGGAGCTGTTTTTT.